This TCR beta chain was obtained from a study of blood T cell repertoires in COVID-19. Study-level information: Italy, Spain and the United States were the sources of the convalescent and acute COVID-19 samples. T cells, B-cell-depleted T cells, or PBMCs supplied cDNA or gDNA.

The CDR3 covers 15 residues. CDR1 is SGDLS and CDR2 is YYNGEE in the germline V gene. V was trimmed by 2 bases and J by 4 bases, leaving 12 bases between them. In the original analysis: Estimated nucleated cell counts came from reference gene primer amplification. Libraries were prepared by immunoSEQ multiplex PCR; TCRdb keeps only in-frame clonotypes and omits some of them. Clone size and V and J calls were adopted from that table, with D and trimming inferred from the DNA. The sample records some 97,000 clones, under 90% being singletons. The gene calls are TRBV9 and TRBJ2-2; the D gene is possibly TRBD2 (6 bases). This TCR was sampled from a human donor in a cohort sampled during active COVID-19. The sample comprised peripheral blood. The CDR3 region is CASSVGTSLTGELFF. In nucleotides, the CDR3 is TGTGCCAGCAGCGTGGGAACTAGCCTCACCGGGGAGCTGTTTTTT.